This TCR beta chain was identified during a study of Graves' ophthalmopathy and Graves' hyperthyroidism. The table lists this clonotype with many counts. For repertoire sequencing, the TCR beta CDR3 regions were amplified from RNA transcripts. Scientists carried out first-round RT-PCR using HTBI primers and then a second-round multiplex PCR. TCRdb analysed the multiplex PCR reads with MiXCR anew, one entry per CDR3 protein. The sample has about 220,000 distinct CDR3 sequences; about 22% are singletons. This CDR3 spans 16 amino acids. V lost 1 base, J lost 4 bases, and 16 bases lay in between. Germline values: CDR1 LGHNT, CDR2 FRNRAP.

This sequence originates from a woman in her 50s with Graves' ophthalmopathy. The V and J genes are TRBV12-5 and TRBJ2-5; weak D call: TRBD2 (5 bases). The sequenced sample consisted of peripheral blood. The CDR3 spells CASGLGPLVGGETQYF. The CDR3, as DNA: TGTGCTAGTGGTTTGGGCCCCTTGGTTGGAGGAGAGACCCAGTACTTC.